This T cell receptor (beta chain) came from a study of CD8 T cells in Susac syndrome. Across the whole study: Among sequenced Susac syndrome patients, 5 or 6 had active disease and under ten were in remission.

Regarding this clonotype: The missing conserved phenylalanine or tryptophan at the end of this CDR3 makes a read error likely.

It was with random hexamers that roughly 0.45 to 1 ug RNA was reverse transcribed. The TCR beta CDR3 was amplified by immunoSEQ multiplex PCR across 54 Vbeta, 13 Jbeta. Via MiXCR, TCRdb re-called the immunoSEQ multiplex PCR reads, giving one row per CDR3 protein. The sample shows about 150,000 distinct CDR3 sequences, around 95% of them seen only once. CD8+ and CD4+ T cells were negatively isolated; TEMRA cells were FACS-enriched. This CDR3 comprises 17 residues. Germline CDR1 is DFQATT and CDR2 is SNEGSKA (reference sequence). Trimming left V 1 base short and J 5 bases short, with 21 bases between. The receptor was derived from a human donor with Susac syndrome. The sequenced sample consisted of CD8+ T cells from PBMCs. The rearrangement links TRBV20-1 to TRBJ1-5; D is possibly TRBD1 (6 bases). CDR3 loop: CSARGYGDRKGDQPQHL. CDR3 sequence (DNA): TGCAGTGCTAGAGGCTACGGCGACAGGAAAGGGGATCAGCCCCAGCATTTG.